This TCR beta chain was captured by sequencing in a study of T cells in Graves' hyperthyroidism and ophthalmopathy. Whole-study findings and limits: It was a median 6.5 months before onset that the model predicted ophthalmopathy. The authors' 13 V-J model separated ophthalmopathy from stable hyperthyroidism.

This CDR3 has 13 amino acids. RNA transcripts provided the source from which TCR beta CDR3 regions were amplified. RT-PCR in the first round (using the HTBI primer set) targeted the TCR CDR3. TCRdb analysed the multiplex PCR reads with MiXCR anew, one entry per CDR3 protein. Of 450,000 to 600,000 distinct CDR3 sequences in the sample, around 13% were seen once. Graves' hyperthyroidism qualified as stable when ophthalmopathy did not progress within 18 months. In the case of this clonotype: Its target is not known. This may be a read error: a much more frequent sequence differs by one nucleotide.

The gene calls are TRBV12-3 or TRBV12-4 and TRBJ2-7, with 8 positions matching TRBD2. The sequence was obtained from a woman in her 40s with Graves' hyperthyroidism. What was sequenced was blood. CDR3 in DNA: TGTACCAGCAGCCCAGCGGGAGTTCGCCTGCAGTACTTC. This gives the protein CTSSPAGVRLQYF.